This T cell receptor beta chain was recorded in a study of CD8+ T cells in alopecia areata. RNA was extracted and reverse transcribed into cDNA as the sequencing template. This table comes from immunoSEQ multiplex PCR, and its TCRdb copy is limited to in-frame clones, with some not included. Found here are about 150,000 clones, approximately 53% of them singletons; the top ten hold approximately 19%. The germline gives CDR1 LGHNT, CDR2 FRNRAP. Trimming cost V 8 bases and J 5 bases, with 12 bases left between them. This CDR3 has 12 residues. This receptor was identified in a human donor with alopecia areata. The V gene is TRBV12-5, the J gene TRBJ2-5; D is unclear. Sequenced material: CD8+ T cells sorted from blood, taken at week 0. DNA of the CDR3: TGTGCTAGTCCACACCCCAGTGAGACCCAGTACTTC. Amino acids: CASPHPSETQYF.